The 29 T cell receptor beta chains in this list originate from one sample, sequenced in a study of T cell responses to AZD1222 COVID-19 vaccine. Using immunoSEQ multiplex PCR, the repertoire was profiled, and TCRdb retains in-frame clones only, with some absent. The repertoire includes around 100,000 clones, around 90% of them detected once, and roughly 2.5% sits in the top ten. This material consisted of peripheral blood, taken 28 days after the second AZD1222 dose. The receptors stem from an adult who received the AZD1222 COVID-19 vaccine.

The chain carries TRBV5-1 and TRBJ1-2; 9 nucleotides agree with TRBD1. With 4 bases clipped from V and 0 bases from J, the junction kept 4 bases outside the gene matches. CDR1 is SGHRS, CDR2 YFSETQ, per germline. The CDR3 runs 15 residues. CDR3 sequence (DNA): TGCGCCAGCAGCGGGGGACAGGGAGCTAACTATGGCTACACCTTC. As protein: CASSGGQGANYGYTF.

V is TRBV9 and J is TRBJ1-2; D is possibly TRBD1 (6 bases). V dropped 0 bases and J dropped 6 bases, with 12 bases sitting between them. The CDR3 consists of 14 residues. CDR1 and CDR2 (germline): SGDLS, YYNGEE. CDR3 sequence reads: CASSVAGGLDGYTF. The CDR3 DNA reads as TGTGCCAGCAGCGTAGCCGGGGGCTTGGATGGCTACACCTTC.

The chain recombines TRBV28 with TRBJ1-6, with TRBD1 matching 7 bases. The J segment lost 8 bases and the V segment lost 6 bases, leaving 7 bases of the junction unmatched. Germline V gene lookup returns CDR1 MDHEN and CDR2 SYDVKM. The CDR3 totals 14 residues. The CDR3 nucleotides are TGTGCCAGCAGAACGGGACAGTGGGATTCACCCCTCCACTTT. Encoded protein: CASRTGQWDSPLHF.

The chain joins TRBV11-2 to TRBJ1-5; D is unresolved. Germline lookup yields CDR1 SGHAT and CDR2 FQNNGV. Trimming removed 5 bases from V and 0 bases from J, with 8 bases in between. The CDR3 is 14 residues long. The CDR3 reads CASSPASSNQPQHF. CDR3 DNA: TGTGCCAGCAGCCCAGCATCTAGCAATCAGCCCCAGCATTTT.

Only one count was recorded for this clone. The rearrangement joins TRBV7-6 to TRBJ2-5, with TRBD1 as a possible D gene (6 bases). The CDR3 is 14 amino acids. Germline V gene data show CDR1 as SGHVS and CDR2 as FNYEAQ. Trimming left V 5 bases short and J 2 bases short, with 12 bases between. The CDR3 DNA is TGTGCCAGCAGCATCAACACAGGGCAAGAGACCCAGTACTTC. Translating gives CASSINTGQETQYF.

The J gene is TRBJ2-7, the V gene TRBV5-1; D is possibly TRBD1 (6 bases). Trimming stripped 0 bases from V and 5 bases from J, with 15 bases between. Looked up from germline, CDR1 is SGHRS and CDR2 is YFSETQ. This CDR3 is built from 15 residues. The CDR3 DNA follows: TGCGCCAGCAGCTTGGCCTACAGGGTTTCGGACGAGCAGTACTTC. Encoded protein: CASSLAYRVSDEQYF.

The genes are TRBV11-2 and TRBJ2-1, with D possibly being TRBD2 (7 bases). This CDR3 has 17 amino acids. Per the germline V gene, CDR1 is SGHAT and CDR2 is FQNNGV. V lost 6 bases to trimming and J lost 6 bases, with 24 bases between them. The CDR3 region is CASRHLTSRSRGNEQFF. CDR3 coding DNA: TGTGCCAGCAGGCACTTGACTAGCAGGAGCAGGGGCAATGAGCAGTTCTTC.

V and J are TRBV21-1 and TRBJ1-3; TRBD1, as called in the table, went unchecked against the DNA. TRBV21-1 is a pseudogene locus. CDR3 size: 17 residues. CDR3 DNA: TGTGCCAGACGGGGACAGGGGCGACTTTTCTCTGGAAACACCATATATTTT. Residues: CARRGQGRLFSGNTIYF.

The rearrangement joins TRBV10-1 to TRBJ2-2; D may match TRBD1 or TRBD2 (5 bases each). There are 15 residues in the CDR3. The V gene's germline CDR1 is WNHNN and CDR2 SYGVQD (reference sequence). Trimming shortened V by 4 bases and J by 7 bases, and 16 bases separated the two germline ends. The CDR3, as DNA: TGCGCCAGCAGTGGTCCCTTTGGGACCGTCGGGGAGCTGTTTTTT. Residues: CASSGPFGTVGELFF.

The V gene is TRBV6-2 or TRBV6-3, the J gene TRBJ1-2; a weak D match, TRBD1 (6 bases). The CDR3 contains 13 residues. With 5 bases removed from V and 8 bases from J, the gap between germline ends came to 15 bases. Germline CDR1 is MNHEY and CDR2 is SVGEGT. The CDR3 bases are TGTGCCAGCAGTCCAACAGGGATCCGGGGCTACACCTTC. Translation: CASSPTGIRGYTF.

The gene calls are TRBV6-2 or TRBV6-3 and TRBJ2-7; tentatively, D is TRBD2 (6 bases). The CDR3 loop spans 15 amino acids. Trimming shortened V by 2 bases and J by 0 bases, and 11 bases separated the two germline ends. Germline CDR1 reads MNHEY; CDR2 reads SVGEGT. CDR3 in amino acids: CASSYLGGDSYEQYF. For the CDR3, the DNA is TGTGCCAGCAGTTACCTAGGCGGGGACTCCTACGAGCAGTACTTC.

The CDR3 here is CASSHSLQGRGTEAFF. The CDR3 DNA follows: TGTGCCAGCAGCCATTCCCTACAAGGGCGTGGCACTGAAGCTTTCTTT. The chain recombines TRBV7-9 with TRBJ1-1; no firm D call. The CDR3 is 16 residues long. V lost 5 bases and J 4 bases, leaving 20 bases between the germline ends. The germline gives CDR1 SEHNR, CDR2 FQNEAQ (reference sequence).

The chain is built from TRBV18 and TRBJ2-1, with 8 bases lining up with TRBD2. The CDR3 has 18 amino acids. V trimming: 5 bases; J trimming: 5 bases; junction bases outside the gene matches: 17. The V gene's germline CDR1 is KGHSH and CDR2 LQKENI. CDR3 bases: TGTGCCAGCTCATCATCGACTAGCGCATACCGTCGACACAATGAGCAGTTCTTC. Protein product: CASSSSTSAYRRHNEQFF.

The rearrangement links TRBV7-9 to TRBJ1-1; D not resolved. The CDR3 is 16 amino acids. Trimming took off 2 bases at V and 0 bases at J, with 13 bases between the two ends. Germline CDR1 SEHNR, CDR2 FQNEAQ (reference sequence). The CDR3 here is CASSLTFEGLNTEAFF. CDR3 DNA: TGTGCCAGCAGCTTAACGTTTGAGGGATTGAACACTGAAGCTTTCTTT.

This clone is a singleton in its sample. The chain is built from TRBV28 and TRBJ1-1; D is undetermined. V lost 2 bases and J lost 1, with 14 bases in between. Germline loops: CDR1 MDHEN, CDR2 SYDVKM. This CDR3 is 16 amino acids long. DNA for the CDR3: TGTGCCAGCAGTTTAGGCGGGTCGCGTCGGAACACTGAAGCTTTCTTT. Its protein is CASSLGGSRRNTEAFF.

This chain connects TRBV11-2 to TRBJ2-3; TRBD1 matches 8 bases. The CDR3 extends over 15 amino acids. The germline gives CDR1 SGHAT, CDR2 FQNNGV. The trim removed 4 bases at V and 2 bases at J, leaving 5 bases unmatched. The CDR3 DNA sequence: TGTGCCAGCAGCTCCGGGACAGGTTTCACAGATACGCAGTATTTT. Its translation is CASSSGTGFTDTQYF.

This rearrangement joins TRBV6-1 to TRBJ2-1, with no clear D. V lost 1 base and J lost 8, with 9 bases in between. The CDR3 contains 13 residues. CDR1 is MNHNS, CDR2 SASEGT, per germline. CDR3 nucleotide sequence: TGTGCCAGCAGTGAAGGGATTGGATATGAGCAGTTCTTC. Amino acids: CASSEGIGYEQFF.

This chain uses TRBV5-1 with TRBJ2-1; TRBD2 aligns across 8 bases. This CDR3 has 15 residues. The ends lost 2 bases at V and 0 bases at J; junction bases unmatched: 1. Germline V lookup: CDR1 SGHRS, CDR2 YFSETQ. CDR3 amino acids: CASSFGTSSYNEQFF. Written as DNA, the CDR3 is TGCGCCAGCAGCTTCGGGACTAGCTCCTACAATGAGCAGTTCTTC. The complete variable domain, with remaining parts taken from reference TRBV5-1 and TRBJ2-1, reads KAGVTQTPRYLIKTRGQQVTLSCSPISGHRSVSWYQQTPGQGLQFLFEYFSETQRNKGNFPGRFSGRQFSNSRSEMNVSTLELGDSALYLCASSFGTSSYNEQFFGPGTRLTVL.

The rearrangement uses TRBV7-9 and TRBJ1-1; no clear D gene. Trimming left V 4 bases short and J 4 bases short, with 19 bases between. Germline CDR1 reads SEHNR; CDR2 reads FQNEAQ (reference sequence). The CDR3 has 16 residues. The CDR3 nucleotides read TGTGCCAGCAGCTCCCAAGCAGGCTTAGGTATCACTGAAGCTTTCTTT. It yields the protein CASSSQAGLGITEAFF. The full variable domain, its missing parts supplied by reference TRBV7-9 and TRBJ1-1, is DTGVSQNPRHKITKRGQNVTFRCDPISEHNRLYWYRQTLGQGPEFLTYFQNEAQLEKSRLLSDRFSAERPKGSFSTLEIQRTEQGDSAMYLCASSSQAGLGITEAFFGQGTRLTVV.

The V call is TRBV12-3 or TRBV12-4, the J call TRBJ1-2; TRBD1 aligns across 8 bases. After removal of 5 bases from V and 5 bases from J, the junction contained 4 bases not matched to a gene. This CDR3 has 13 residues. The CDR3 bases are TGTGCCAGCAGTCCGACAGGGGAGTATGGCTACACCTTC. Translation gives CASSPTGEYGYTF.

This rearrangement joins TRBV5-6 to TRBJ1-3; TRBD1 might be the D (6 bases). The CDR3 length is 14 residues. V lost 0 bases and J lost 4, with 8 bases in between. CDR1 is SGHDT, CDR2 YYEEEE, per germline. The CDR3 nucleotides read TGTGCCAGCAGCTTGGCAGGGGACGGAAACACCATATATTTT. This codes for CASSLAGDGNTIYF.

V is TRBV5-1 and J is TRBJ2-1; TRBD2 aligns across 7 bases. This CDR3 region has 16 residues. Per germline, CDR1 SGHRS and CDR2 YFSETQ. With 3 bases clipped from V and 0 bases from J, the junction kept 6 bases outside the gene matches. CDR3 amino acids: CASSSSGAFSYNEQFF. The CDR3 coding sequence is TGCGCCAGCAGCTCGAGCGGGGCCTTCTCCTACAATGAGCAGTTCTTC.

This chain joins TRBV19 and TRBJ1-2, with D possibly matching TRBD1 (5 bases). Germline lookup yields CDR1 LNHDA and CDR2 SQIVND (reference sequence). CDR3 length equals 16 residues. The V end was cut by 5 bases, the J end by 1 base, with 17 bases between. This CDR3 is CASSPRREQVNYGYTF. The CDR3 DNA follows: TGTGCCAGTAGTCCCCGTCGAGAACAGGTTAACTATGGCTACACCTTC.

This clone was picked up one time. DNA for the CDR3: TGTGCCAGCAGTGCCGGGACAGCAACTAATGAAAAACTGTTTTTT. Translated: CASSAGTATNEKLFF. The J gene is TRBJ1-4, the V gene TRBV28, with TRBD1 identical over 7 bases. The CDR3 is 15 residues long. The trim removed 5 bases at V and 0 bases at J, leaving 3 bases unmatched. Germline V lookup: CDR1 MDHEN, CDR2 SYDVKM.

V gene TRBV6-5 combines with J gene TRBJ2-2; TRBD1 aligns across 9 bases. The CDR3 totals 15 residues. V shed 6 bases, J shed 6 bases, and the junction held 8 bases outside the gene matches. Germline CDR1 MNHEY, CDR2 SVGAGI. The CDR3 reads CASSMGQGASGELFF. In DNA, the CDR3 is TGTGCCAGCAGCATGGGACAGGGTGCGTCCGGGGAGCTGTTTTTT.

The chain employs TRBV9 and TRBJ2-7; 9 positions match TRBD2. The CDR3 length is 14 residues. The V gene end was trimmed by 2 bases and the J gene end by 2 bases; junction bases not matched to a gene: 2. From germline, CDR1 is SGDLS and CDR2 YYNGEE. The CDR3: CASSVLAGTYEQYF. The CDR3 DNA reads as TGTGCCAGCAGCGTTCTAGCGGGGACCTACGAGCAGTACTTC.

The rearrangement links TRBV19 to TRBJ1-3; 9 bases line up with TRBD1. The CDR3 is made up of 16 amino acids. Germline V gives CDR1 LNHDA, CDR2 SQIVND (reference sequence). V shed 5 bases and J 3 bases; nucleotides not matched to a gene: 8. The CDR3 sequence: CASSAGTGGGGNTIYF. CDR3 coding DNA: TGTGCCAGTAGTGCTGGCACAGGGGGCGGTGGAAACACCATATATTTT.

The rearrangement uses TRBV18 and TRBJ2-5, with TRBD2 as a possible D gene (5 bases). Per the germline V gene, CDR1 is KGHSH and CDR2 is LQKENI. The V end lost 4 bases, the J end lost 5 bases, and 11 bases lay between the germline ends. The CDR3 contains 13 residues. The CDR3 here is CASSLGLAETQYF. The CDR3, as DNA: TGTGCCAGCTCACTAGGGTTAGCGGAGACCCAGTACTTC.

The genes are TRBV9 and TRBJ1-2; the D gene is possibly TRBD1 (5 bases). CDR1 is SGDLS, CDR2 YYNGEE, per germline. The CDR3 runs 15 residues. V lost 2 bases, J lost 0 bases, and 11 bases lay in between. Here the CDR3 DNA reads TGTGCCAGCAGCGTCGGACAAGCAGCTAACTATGGCTACACCTTC. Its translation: CASSVGQAANYGYTF. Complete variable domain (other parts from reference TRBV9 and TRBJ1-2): DSGVTQTPKHLITATGQRVTLRCSPRSGDLSVYWYQQSLDQGLQFLIQYYNGEERAKGNILERFSAQQFPDLHSELNLSSLELGDSALYFCASSVGQAANYGYTFGSGTRLTVV.